This T cell receptor (beta chain) was observed in a study of cytomegalovirus exposure and HLA in healthy donors. PCR involved 60 Vbeta and 13 Jbeta primers. Sequencing was performed with immunoSEQ multiplex PCR; in TCRdb, only in-frame clones are kept and a portion is missing. The table has over 150,000 clones, 68% seen once. Notes on the study in general: Trimming of TCR beta V- and J-genes showed a link, identified in a later analysis, to a missense DCLRE1C variant. When analyzed later, the rates of TCR association showed variation by HLA locus, with DRB1 the most and HLA-C the fewest. Common viral pathogens were later found to be apparently linked to several of the most significant clusters.

As regards this clone: Its cognate antigen is unknown.

This CDR3 spans 14 amino acids. V dropped 0 bases and J dropped 4 bases, with 8 bases sitting between them. Germline V lookup: CDR1 SGHRS, CDR2 YFSETQ. Though probably carrying unrecorded immune exposures, donors were nominally healthy at sampling. Sample: PBMCs. The receptor's source is a young woman in good health and CMV-seropositive. V gene TRBV5-1 combines with J gene TRBJ2-1; tentatively, D is TRBD2 (6 bases). CDR3 in amino acids: CASSLEGLYNEQFF. The CDR3 nucleotides read TGCGCCAGCAGCTTGGAGGGACTTTACAATGAGCAGTTCTTC. Together with reference TRBV5-1 and TRBJ2-1, the CDR3 gives the full variable domain: KAGVTQTPRYLIKTRGQQVTLSCSPISGHRSVSWYQQTPGQGLQFLFEYFSETQRNKGNFPGRFSGRQFSNSRSEMNVSTLELGDSALYLCASSLEGLYNEQFFGPGTRLTVL.